One and the same sample provided the 17 T cell receptor beta chains below, sequenced in a study of cytomegalovirus exposure and HLA in healthy donors. The PCR made use of 60 Vbeta and 13 Jbeta primers. The data were produced by immunoSEQ multiplex PCR, yet TCRdb's version contains in-frame clones alone and is incomplete. Here the sample spans roughly 100,000 clones, nearly 80% being singletons. The sample taken for sequencing was PBMCs. Every receptor here comes from a man in his 60s in good health and CMV-seropositive.

A few counts support this clone. The chain employs TRBV6-5 and TRBJ2-7; the D gene is possibly TRBD1 (5 bases). Per the germline V gene, CDR1 is MNHEY and CDR2 is SVGAGI. Trimming stripped 4 bases from V and 4 bases from J, with 17 bases between. The CDR3 consists of 15 residues. The CDR3: CASSSPTLQGYEQYF. The CDR3, as DNA: TGTGCCAGCAGTTCGCCTACTCTTCAGGGTTACGAGCAGTACTTC.

The V call is TRBV27, the J call TRBJ1-1; TRBD1 might be the D (6 bases). Per the germline V gene, CDR1 is MNHEY and CDR2 is SMNVEV (reference sequence). Trimming shortened V by 3 bases and J by 5 bases, and 10 bases separated the two germline ends. The CDR3 length is 13 residues. The CDR3 DNA is TGTGCCAGCAGTTTTGTTAGGGGGACTGAAGCTTTCTTT. This gives the protein CASSFVRGTEAFF.

The V call is TRBV10-3, the J call TRBJ2-7, with D possibly being TRBD1 (6 bases). The V and J ends lost 6 bases and 6 bases respectively, with 9 bases between them. The V gene's germline CDR1 is ENHRY and CDR2 SYGVKD. There are 11 residues in the CDR3. CDR3 bases: TGTGCCATCAGCGTGACAGGCGAGCAGTACTTC. It codes for CAISVTGEQYF.

Here the CDR3 DNA reads TGCGCCAGCAGCTTGGATGGGGGCGAGCAGTACTTC. This encodes CASSLDGGEQYF. The chain couples TRBV5-1 to TRBJ2-5; D tentatively fits TRBD1 or TRBD2 (5 bases each). The better agreement between TRBJ2-7 and the DNA end casts doubt on the J call. The CDR3 totals 12 residues. CDR1 and CDR2 (germline): SGHRS, YFSETQ.

V usage is TRBV21-1 and J usage is TRBJ1-1; the table names TRBD1, a call not compared with the DNA. TRBV21-1 is labeled a pseudogene. The CDR3 contains 14 residues. The CDR3 loop is CASSKHKMNTEAFF. CDR3 sequence (DNA): TGTGCCAGCAGCAAACACAAGATGAACACTGAAGCTTTCTTT.

The chain joins TRBV4-1 to TRBJ1-3, with unresolved D. This CDR3 is 15 amino acids long. Between the trimmed V and J ends, which lost 3 bases and 2 bases, there was a span of 11 bases. The germline CDR1 and CDR2 sequences are MGHRA and YSYEKL. The CDR3 DNA follows: TGCGCCAGCAGCCAGGGCCTACGCACTGGAAACACCATATATTTT. Its translation is CASSQGLRTGNTIYF.

This clone came up once. The chain couples TRBV18 to TRBJ2-5; D might be TRBD2 (6 bases). The V end lost 6 bases, the J end lost 5 bases, and 22 bases lay between the germline ends. The CDR3 is 16 amino acids. Germline CDR1 is KGHSH and CDR2 is LQKENI. In DNA, the CDR3 is TGTGCCAGCTCGCTCACCAACCAGGGAGGAATGGAGACCCAGTACTTC. Encoded protein: CASSLTNQGGMETQYF.

The chain combines TRBV5-1 with TRBJ1-2; 7 bases line up with TRBD1. V shed 4 bases, J shed 4 bases, and the junction held 10 bases outside the gene matches. CDR1 is SGHRS, CDR2 YFSETQ, per germline. This CDR3 is built from 15 residues. CDR3 in amino acids: CASSLPETGPYGYTF. As DNA, the CDR3 is TGCGCCAGCAGCCTACCAGAGACAGGGCCCTATGGCTACACCTTC.

The V and J genes are TRBV25-1 and TRBJ1-3, with D maybe TRBD1 (6 bases). Per germline, CDR1 MGHDK and CDR2 SYGVNS. Trimming removed 6 bases at V and 5 bases at J, with 14 bases between. The CDR3 has 14 amino acids. CDR3 nucleotide sequence: TGTGCCAGCAGGACCAGGGGCTTTAGAAACACCATATATTTT. Amino acid sequence: CASRTRGFRNTIYF.

This clone has just a few counts. The chain uses TRBV11-3 and TRBJ2-3; 8 bases agree with TRBD1. Germline trimming cut 2 bases from V and 0 bases from J; bases unmatched to any gene: 7. The CDR3 is made up of 17 amino acids. CDR1 SGHNT and CDR2 YENEEA come from the germline V gene. The CDR3 DNA reads TGTGCCAGCAGCTTAAGTACCTGGACAGGGAGCACAGATACGCAGTATTTT. Amino acid sequence: CASSLSTWTGSTDTQYF.

This clone was counted between two and nine times. V is TRBV4-2 and J is TRBJ2-3, with TRBD2 as a possible D gene (5 bases). The CDR3 has 14 amino acids. Germline values: CDR1 LGHNA, CDR2 YNFKEQ. V dropped 4 bases and J dropped 5 bases, with 13 bases sitting between them. CDR3 sequence (DNA): TGTGCCAGCAGCCCCCGACTATCACTAGATACGCAGTATTTT. Its protein is CASSPRLSLDTQYF.

This clone was picked up one time. The identical CDR3 is also encoded by other nucleotide sequences in the sample. The CDR3 protein is CASSLEGRNTGELFF. As DNA, the CDR3 is TGCGCCAGCAGCTTGGAGGGGCGCAACACCGGGGAGCTGTTTTTT. The chain employs TRBV5-1 and TRBJ2-2; tentatively, D is TRBD1 (5 bases). Between the trimmed V and J ends, which lost 0 bases and 2 bases, there was a span of 8 bases. The germline V gene encodes CDR1 SGHRS and CDR2 YFSETQ. The CDR3 has 15 amino acids. The full variable domain, its missing parts supplied by reference TRBV5-1 and TRBJ2-2, is KAGVTQTPRYLIKTRGQQVTLSCSPISGHRSVSWYQQTPGQGLQFLFEYFSETQRNKGNFPGRFSGRQFSNSRSEMNVSTLELGDSALYLCASSLEGRNTGELFFGEGSRLTVL.

V and J are TRBV5-1 and TRBJ2-7, with TRBD2 matching over 8 bases. CDR3 size: 13 residues. Trimming cost V 2 bases and J 7 bases; bases outside gene matches: 5. Germline CDR1 reads SGHRS; CDR2 reads YFSETQ. The CDR3 loop reads CASSFGGEGEQYF. The CDR3 nucleotides read TGCGCCAGCAGCTTCGGGGGGGAGGGGGAGCAGTACTTC.

This rearrangement joins TRBV7-3 to TRBJ2-3, with a tentative D call TRBD1 (6 bases). Germline CDR1 SGHTA, CDR2 FQGTGA. This CDR3 has 14 amino acids. Trimming took off 3 bases at V and 3 bases at J, with 10 bases between the two ends. CDR3 bases: TGTGCCAGCAGCTTCCAGGGGACAACAGATACGCAGTATTTT. Translation: CASSFQGTTDTQYF.

The chain carries TRBV4-3 and TRBJ2-4, with 8 bases fitting TRBD1. The CDR3 runs 17 residues. Germline V CDR1 and CDR2: LGHNA, YSLEER. With 0 bases clipped from V and 7 bases from J, the junction kept 11 bases outside the gene matches. The chain's CDR3 is CASSQDPDRGSGNIQYF. In nucleotides, the CDR3 is TGCGCCAGCAGCCAAGATCCAGACAGGGGCAGCGGGAACATTCAGTACTTC.

This rearrangement joins TRBV6-5 to TRBJ2-5; TRBD1 is a possible D gene (6 bases). Germline CDR1 is MNHEY and CDR2 is SVGAGI. The CDR3 has 13 residues. The V end was cut by 10 bases, the J end by 1 base, with 13 bases between. In DNA form, the CDR3 reads TGTGCCACCCGGACAGTAACCCAAGAGACCCAGTACTTC. Translated: CATRTVTQETQYF.

This chain joins TRBV5-4 and TRBJ2-6; D perhaps matches TRBD2 (5 bases). With 3 bases removed from V and 0 bases from J, the gap between germline ends came to 7 bases. The CDR3 length is 15 residues. CDR1 and CDR2 from the germline V gene are SGHNT and YYREEE (reference sequence). The CDR3 spells CASSWRRSGANVLTF. DNA of the CDR3: TGTGCCAGCAGCTGGAGGCGCTCTGGGGCCAACGTCCTGACTTTC.